A single sample gave rise to the 10 T cell receptor beta chains below, sequenced in a study of shared clonotypes between healthy human individuals. Here immunoSEQ multiplex PCR was the method, and the copy in TCRdb shows in-frame clones only, minus some. The sample has approximately 1.5 million clones, approximately 98.5% seen once; the top ten hold approximately 0.4%. Material: naive CD4+ T cells sorted from blood. As for subset: CD45RA+ positively selected. Receptor source: a man aged 25 to 45 in good health.

The V call is TRBV5-8, the J call TRBJ2-3; TRBD2 might be the D (6 bases). Germline V gene lookup returns CDR1 SGHTS and CDR2 YDEGEE. V was trimmed by 5 bases and J by 11 bases, leaving 12 bases between them. The CDR3 has 11 residues. In DNA form, the CDR3 reads TGTGCCAGCAGTCCCGGGACTCAGCAGTATTTT. Translated: CASSPGTQQYF. Using reference TRBV5-8 and TRBJ2-3 for the parts outside the CDR3, the full variable domain is EAGVTQSPTHLIKTRGQQATLRCSPISGHTSVYWYQQALGLGLQFLLWYDEGEERNRGNFPPRFSGRQFPNYSSELNVNALELEDSALYLCASSPGTQQYFGPGTRLTVL.

CDR3 sequence (DNA): TGCAGCGTTGCTCGGGGGAATGAAGCTTTCTTT. It specifies CSVARGNEAFF. This chain connects TRBV29-1 to TRBJ1-1; D may be TRBD1 (5 bases). Germline V gene data show CDR1 as SQVTM and CDR2 as ANQGSEA. The ends were cut back, 4 bases at V and 7 bases at J, with 10 bases in the middle. This CDR3 is built from 11 residues.

The chain links TRBV7-2 to TRBJ2-1, with D perhaps assigned TRBD1 or TRBD2 (5 bases each). Trimming cost V 6 bases and J 2 bases, with 17 bases left between them. The CDR3 length is 16 residues. The germline CDR1 and CDR2 sequences are SGHTA and FQGNSA. CDR3 residues: CASSRDGDGTYNEQFF. The CDR3 DNA reads as TGTGCCAGCAGTCGGGATGGGGACGGTACCTACAATGAGCAGTTCTTC.

This clone was detected once. V and J are TRBV5-6 and TRBJ1-2, with a possible D match to TRBD1 (5 bases). This CDR3 has 14 residues. With 4 bases removed from V and 8 bases from J, the gap between germline ends came to 18 bases. The germline gives CDR1 SGHDT, CDR2 YYEEEE. Here the CDR3 reads CASSGGTALRGYTF. The DNA for the CDR3 is TGTGCCAGCAGCGGCGGGACTGCCTTACGGGGCTACACCTTC.

The J gene is TRBJ1-2, the V gene TRBV7-9, with D hard to call. The germline V and J ends were trimmed by 7 bases and 1 base, with 16 bases remaining between them. The CDR3 length is 15 residues. Germline values: CDR1 SEHNR, CDR2 FQNEAQ (reference sequence). CDR3 in amino acids: CASTNPTRLNYGYTF. CDR3 in DNA: TGTGCCAGCACCAACCCTACTAGGCTTAACTATGGCTACACCTTC.

V usage is TRBV5-5 and J usage is TRBJ2-7, with a possible D match to TRBD1 (5 bases). Germline CDR1 is SGHKS and CDR2 is YYEKEE (reference sequence). This CDR3 contains 12 residues. Trimming shortened V by 2 bases and J by 6 bases, and 9 bases separated the two germline ends. CDR3 coding DNA: TGTGCCAGCAGCTTCCCAGGGTCCGAGCAGTACTTC. It specifies CASSFPGSEQYF.

The CDR3 protein is CASSLFREGQPQHF. The CDR3 coding sequence is TGTGCCAGCAGTTTGTTCAGGGAAGGTCAGCCCCAGCATTTT. The chain carries TRBV27 and TRBJ1-5, with a weak D call TRBD1 (5 bases). V was trimmed by 3 bases and J by 6 bases, leaving 12 bases between them. Germline V CDR1 and CDR2: MNHEY, SMNVEV (reference sequence). CDR3 length: 14 amino acids.

Comments on this clone: The same CDR3 also results from other DNA sequences found in this sample. CDR3 residues: CASSPDRGNEQYF. DNA for the CDR3: TGTGCCAGCTCACCAGACAGGGGTAACGAGCAGTACTTC. The chain joins TRBV18 to TRBJ2-7; TRBD1 matches 8 bases. The J segment lost 5 bases and the V segment lost 2 bases, leaving 2 bases of the junction unmatched. The germline V gene has CDR1 KGHSH and CDR2 LQKENI. The length of the CDR3 is 13 residues.

The chain has TRBV9 and TRBJ2-3, with 9 positions matching TRBD2. The trim removed 0 bases at V and 0 bases at J, leaving 5 bases unmatched. Germline CDR1 and CDR2: SGDLS and YYNGEE. There are 17 residues in the CDR3. CDR3 nucleotide sequence: TGTGCCAGCAGCGTAGTGGCGGGAGGGCTGAGCACAGATACGCAGTATTTT. Amino acids: CASSVVAGGLSTDTQYF.

The J gene is TRBJ2-3, the V gene TRBV27, with 10 bases lining up with TRBD2. Germline assignment: CDR1 MNHEY and CDR2 SMNVEV (reference sequence). CDR3 size: 16 residues. Trimming at V came to 4 bases and at J to 3 bases, leaving 7 bases not matched to a gene. CDR3 in amino acids: CASSYQLAGLTDTQYF. CDR3 nucleotides: TGTGCCAGCAGTTACCAACTAGCGGGACTGACAGATACGCAGTATTTT.